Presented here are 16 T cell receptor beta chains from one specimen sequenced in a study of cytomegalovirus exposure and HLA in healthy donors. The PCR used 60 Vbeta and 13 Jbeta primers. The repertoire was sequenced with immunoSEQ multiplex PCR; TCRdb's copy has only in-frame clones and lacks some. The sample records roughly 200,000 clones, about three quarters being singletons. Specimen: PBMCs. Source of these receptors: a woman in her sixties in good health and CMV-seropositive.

The chain's CDR3 is CASSILGQGWSDEQFF. In DNA form, the CDR3 reads TGTGCCAGTAGTATACTGGGACAGGGGTGGTCGGATGAGCAGTTCTTC. The chain carries TRBV19 and TRBJ2-1; TRBD1 aligns across 10 bases. The CDR3 consists of 16 residues. The V gene's germline CDR1 is LNHDA and CDR2 SQIVND (reference sequence). Trimming at V came to 2 bases and at J to 8 bases, leaving 9 bases not matched to a gene. Supplemented by reference TRBV19 and TRBJ2-1, the full variable domain reads DGGITQSPKYLFRKEGQNVTLSCEQNLNHDAMYWYRQDPGQGLRLIYYSQIVNDFQKGDIAEGYSVSREKKESFPLTVTSAQKNPTAFYLCASSILGQGWSDEQFFGPGTRLTVL.

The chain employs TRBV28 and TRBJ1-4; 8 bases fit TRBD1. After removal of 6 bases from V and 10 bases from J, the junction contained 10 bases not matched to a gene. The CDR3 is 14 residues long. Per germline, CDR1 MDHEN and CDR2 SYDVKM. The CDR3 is CASSTGGGLGKLFF. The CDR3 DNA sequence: TGTGCCAGCAGCACAGGGGGGGGCCTTGGAAAACTGTTTTTT.

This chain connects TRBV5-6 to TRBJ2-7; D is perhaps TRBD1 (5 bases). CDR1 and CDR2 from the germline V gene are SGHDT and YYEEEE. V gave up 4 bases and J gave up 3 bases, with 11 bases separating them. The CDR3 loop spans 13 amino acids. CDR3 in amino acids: CASSPIDSYEQYF. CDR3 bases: TGTGCCAGCAGCCCTATTGACAGCTACGAGCAGTACTTC.

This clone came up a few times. CDR3 bases: TGTGCCAGCAACCAACAACAGGGAGGCACAGATACGCAGTATTTT. Translated, it gives CASNQQQGGTDTQYF. The V and J genes are TRBV7-2 and TRBJ2-3; D might be TRBD1 (6 bases). CDR1 is SGHTA, CDR2 FQGNSA, per germline. CDR3 size: 15 residues. Trimming pared 7 bases from V and 1 base from J, leaving 15 bases between.

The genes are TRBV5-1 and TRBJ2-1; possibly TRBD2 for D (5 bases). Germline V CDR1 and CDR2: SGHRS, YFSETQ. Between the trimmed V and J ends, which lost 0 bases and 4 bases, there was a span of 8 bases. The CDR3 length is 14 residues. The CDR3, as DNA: TGCGCCAGCAGCTTGGGCGGGCTGTACAATGAGCAGTTCTTC. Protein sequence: CASSLGGLYNEQFF.

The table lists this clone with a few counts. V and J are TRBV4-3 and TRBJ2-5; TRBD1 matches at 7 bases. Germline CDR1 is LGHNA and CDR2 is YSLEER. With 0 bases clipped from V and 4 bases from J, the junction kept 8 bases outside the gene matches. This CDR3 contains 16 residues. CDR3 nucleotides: TGCGCCAGCAGCCAAGACGCCCAGGGGGTGTTAGAGACCCAGTACTTC. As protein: CASSQDAQGVLETQYF.

The CDR3 bases are TGTGCCTGGAGTGTGCAAGGGGCCTACGAGCAGTACTTC. This sequence encodes CAWSVQGAYEQYF. This rearrangement joins TRBV30 to TRBJ2-7; possibly TRBD1 for D (5 bases). The CDR3 runs to 13 residues. Per the germline V gene, CDR1 is GTSNPN and CDR2 is SVGIG (reference sequence). V was shortened by 0 bases and J by 2 bases, with 8 bases between the two germline ends.

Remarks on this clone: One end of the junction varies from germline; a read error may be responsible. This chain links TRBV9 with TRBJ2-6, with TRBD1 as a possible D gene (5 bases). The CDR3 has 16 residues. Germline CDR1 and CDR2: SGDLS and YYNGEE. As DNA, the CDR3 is TGTGCCAGCAGCAGCTCAAGCTACTCTGGGGCCAACGGCCTGACTTTC. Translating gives CASSSSSYSGANGLTF.

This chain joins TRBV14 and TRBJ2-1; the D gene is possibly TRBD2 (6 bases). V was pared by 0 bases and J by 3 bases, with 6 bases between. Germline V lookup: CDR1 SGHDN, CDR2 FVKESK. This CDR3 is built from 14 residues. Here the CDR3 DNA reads TGTGCCAGCAGCCAAGAGACTAGCTACAATGAGCAGTTCTTC. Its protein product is CASSQETSYNEQFF.

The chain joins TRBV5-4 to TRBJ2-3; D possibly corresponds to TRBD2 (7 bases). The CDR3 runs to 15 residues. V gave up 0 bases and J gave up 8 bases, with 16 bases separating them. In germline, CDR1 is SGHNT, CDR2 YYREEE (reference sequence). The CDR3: CASSLDRGEGVTQYF. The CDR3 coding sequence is TGTGCCAGCAGCTTGGACCGGGGGGAGGGGGTTACGCAGTATTTT. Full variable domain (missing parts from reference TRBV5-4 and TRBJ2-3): ETGVTQSPTHLIKTRGQQVTLRCSSQSGHNTVSWYQQALGQGPQFIFQYYREEENGRGNFPPRFSGLQFPNYSSELNVNALELDDSALYLCASSLDRGEGVTQYFGPGTRLTVL.

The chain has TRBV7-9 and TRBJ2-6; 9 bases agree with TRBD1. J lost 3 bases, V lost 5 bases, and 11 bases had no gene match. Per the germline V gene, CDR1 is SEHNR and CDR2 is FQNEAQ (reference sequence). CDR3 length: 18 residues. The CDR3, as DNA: TGTGCCAGCAGCCCGGCGGGAACAGGGGGCGTTGGGGCCAACGTCCTGACTTTC. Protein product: CASSPAGTGGVGANVLTF.

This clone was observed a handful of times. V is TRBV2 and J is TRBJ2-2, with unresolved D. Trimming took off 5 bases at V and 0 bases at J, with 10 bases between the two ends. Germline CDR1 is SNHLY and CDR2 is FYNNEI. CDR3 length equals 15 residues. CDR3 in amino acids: CASSSMGTNTGELFF. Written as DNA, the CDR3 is TGTGCCAGCAGTAGTATGGGCACGAACACCGGGGAGCTGTTTTTT. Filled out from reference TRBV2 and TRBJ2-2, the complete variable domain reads EPEVTQTPSHQVTQMGQEVILRCVPISNHLYFYWYRQILGQKVEFLVSFYNNEISEKSEIFDDQFSVERPDGSNFTLKIRSTKLEDSAMYFCASSSMGTNTGELFFGEGSRLTVL.

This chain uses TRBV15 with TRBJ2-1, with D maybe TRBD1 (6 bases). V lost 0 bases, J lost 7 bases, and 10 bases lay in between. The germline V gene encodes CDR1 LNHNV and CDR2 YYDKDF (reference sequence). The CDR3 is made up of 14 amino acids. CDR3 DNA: TGTGCCACCAGCAGAGATAACAGGGAGAATGAGCAGTTCTTC. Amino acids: CATSRDNRENEQFF.

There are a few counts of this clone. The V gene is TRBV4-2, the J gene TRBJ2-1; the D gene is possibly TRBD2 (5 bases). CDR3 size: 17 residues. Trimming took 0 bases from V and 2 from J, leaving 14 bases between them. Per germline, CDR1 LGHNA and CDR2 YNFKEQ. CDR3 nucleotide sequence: TGTGCCAGCAGCCAAGAGGTCCTTCTCGGGGCCTACAATGAGCAGTTCTTC. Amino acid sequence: CASSQEVLLGAYNEQFF.

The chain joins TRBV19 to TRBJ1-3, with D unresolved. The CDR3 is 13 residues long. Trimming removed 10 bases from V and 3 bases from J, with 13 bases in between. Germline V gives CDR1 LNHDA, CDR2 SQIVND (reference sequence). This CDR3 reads CATSERIGNTIYF. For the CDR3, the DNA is TGTGCCACCTCCGAGCGTATTGGAAACACCATATATTTT.

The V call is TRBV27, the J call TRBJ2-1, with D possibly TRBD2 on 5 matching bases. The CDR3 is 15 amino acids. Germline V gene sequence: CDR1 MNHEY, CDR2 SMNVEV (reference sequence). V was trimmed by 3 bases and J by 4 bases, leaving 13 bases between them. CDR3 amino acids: CASSFEGGRYNEQFF. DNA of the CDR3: TGTGCCAGCAGTTTTGAGGGCGGTCGTTACAATGAGCAGTTCTTC.